Below, 27 T cell receptor beta chains from the same sample are listed, as sequenced in a study of a mutant IDH1 vaccine in newly diagnosed glioma. Stated time point: week 35, safety follow-up. All doses held 300 ug of mutant IDH1 20-mer peptide, with topical imiquimod. These receptors have no known antigen. Data came from immunoSEQ multiplex PCR; TCRdb stores just in-frame clones and leaves some out. The sample lists about 26,000 clones; 70% to 90% were seen once. Sequenced here: PBMCs, sampled from a glioma patient whose treatment included an IDH1 peptide vaccine. These receptors originate from a man aged 30 to 39 with glioma.

The J gene is TRBJ2-2, the V gene TRBV2, with 8 bases matching TRBD1. The CDR3 spans 15 residues. V was clipped by 6 bases and J by 2 bases; unmatched bases: 5. Germline V CDR1 and CDR2: SNHLY, FYNNEI. This CDR3 reads CASREQGVNTGELFF. The CDR3 DNA reads as TGTGCCAGCAGGGAACAGGGGGTAAACACCGGGGAGCTGTTTTTT.

The chain joins TRBV7-8 to TRBJ2-6; 11 bases match TRBD1. Germline CDR1 and CDR2: SGHVS and FQNEAQ. J gave up 1 base and V 8 bases, and 1 base lay outside the gene matches. The CDR3 loop spans 15 amino acids. The CDR3 DNA follows: TGTGCCAGCGGACAGGGGGCGTCTGGGGCCAACGTCCTGACTTTC. Protein product: CASGQGASGANVLTF.

Concerning this clone itself: The same CDR3 is also encoded by other DNA sequences in this sample. The chain couples TRBV6-6 to TRBJ1-3; possible D gene TRBD1, 6 bases. This CDR3 has 14 amino acids. The V end lost 5 bases, the J end lost 0 bases, and 8 bases lay between the germline ends. The germline CDR1 and CDR2 sequences are MNHNY and SVGAGI (reference sequence). In DNA form, the CDR3 reads TGTGCCAGCAGTCTACAGGGCTCTGGAAACACCATATATTTT. Its translation is CASSLQGSGNTIYF.

The chain joins TRBV5-1 to TRBJ1-1; D is uncertain. The CDR3 is 15 residues long. CDR1 and CDR2 (germline): SGHRS, YFSETQ. Trimming pared 0 bases from V and 1 base from J, leaving 10 bases between. CDR3 sequence reads: CASSLAIVGNTEAFF. In nucleotides, the CDR3 is TGCGCCAGCAGCTTGGCGATCGTGGGGAACACTGAAGCTTTCTTT.

V and J are TRBV7-9 and TRBJ2-1; D is possibly TRBD2 (6 bases). The CDR3 is 15 amino acids. The V gene lost 6 bases and the J gene lost 7 bases, with 19 bases spanning the gap. Germline values: CDR1 SEHNR, CDR2 FQNEAQ (reference sequence). The CDR3 loop is CASRDIGAGPNEQFF. In DNA, the CDR3 is TGTGCCAGCAGAGATATTGGGGCGGGGCCTAATGAGCAGTTCTTC.

CDR3 sequence reads: CATSREGQYNTYEQYF. The CDR3 DNA reads as TGTGCCACCAGCAGAGAAGGCCAATATAATACCTACGAGCAGTACTTC. The J gene is TRBJ2-7, the V gene TRBV15; D ambiguous. There are 16 residues in the CDR3. V dropped 0 bases and J dropped 2 bases, with 14 bases sitting between them. The V gene's germline CDR1 is LNHNV and CDR2 YYDKDF (reference sequence).

This chain links TRBV5-5 with TRBJ2-7; maybe TRBD2 (7 bases). The germline V gene has CDR1 SGHKS and CDR2 YYEKEE (reference sequence). V lost 0 bases and J 7 bases, leaving 14 bases between the germline ends. This CDR3 spans 14 amino acids. The CDR3 sequence: CASSLARGAGEQYF. The CDR3 DNA reads TGTGCCAGCAGCTTGGCCAGGGGAGCGGGAGAGCAGTACTTC.

The chain links TRBV27 to TRBJ1-6; D is ambiguous. There are 15 residues in the CDR3. Germline V gives CDR1 MNHEY, CDR2 SMNVEV (reference sequence). Trimming left V 3 bases short and J 6 bases short, with 12 bases between. The CDR3 protein is CASSLGGPGNSPLHF. Written as DNA, the CDR3 is TGTGCCAGCAGTTTGGGTGGACCCGGTAATTCACCCCTCCACTTT.

This rearrangement joins TRBV7-9 to TRBJ2-4; D unresolved. The ends were cut back, 2 bases at V and 7 bases at J, with 9 bases in the middle. Germline lookup yields CDR1 SEHNR and CDR2 FQNEAQ (reference sequence). The CDR3 sequence is 13 residues long. CDR3 DNA sequence: TGTGCCAGCAGCTTACTCTCAGCGAACATTCAGTACTTC. This sequence encodes CASSLLSANIQYF.

This clone is termed medium-sized (0.01 to 0.1%). The chain carries TRBV19 and TRBJ2-7; weak D call: TRBD2 (6 bases). V lost 2 bases and J 7 bases, leaving 15 bases between the germline ends. The CDR3 has 14 residues. Looked up from germline, CDR1 is LNHDA and CDR2 is SQIVND (reference sequence). CDR3 in amino acids: CASSITASAWEQYF. CDR3 bases: TGTGCCAGTAGTATAACAGCTAGCGCTTGGGAGCAGTACTTC.

The V and J genes are TRBV10-3 and TRBJ2-2; 9 bases line up with TRBD2. This CDR3 region has 16 residues. Per germline, CDR1 ENHRY and CDR2 SYGVKD. Losses at the gene ends were 8 bases for V and 1 base for J; bases not matched to a gene: 8. In DNA, the CDR3 is TGTGCCATCCCCGGAAATAGCGGGGGGAACACCGGGGAGCTGTTTTTT. It translates to CAIPGNSGGNTGELFF.

The J gene is TRBJ1-5, the V gene TRBV10-3; possible D gene TRBD1, 5 bases. This CDR3 region has 19 residues. Per germline, CDR1 ENHRY and CDR2 SYGVKD. Trimming shortened V by 0 bases and J by 2 bases, and 20 bases separated the two germline ends. This chain's CDR3 is CAISESKGSALGGNQPQHF. The CDR3 DNA follows: TGTGCCATCAGTGAGTCGAAGGGGAGCGCCTTGGGGGGCAATCAGCCCCAGCATTTT.

The chain carries TRBV19 and TRBJ1-4, with 10 bases identical to TRBD1. This CDR3 is built from 14 residues. With 6 bases clipped from V and 5 bases from J, the junction kept 3 bases outside the gene matches. Germline assignment: CDR1 LNHDA and CDR2 SQIVND (reference sequence). CDR3 in DNA: TGTGCCAGTAGGGCGGGACAGGGGAATGAAAAACTGTTTTTT. This sequence encodes CASRAGQGNEKLFF.

J is TRBJ1-1 and V is TRBV28; D is ambiguous. V was cut by 6 bases and J by 4 bases, with 15 bases left in between. CDR3 length: 14 residues. The germline V gene has CDR1 MDHEN and CDR2 SYDVKM. The DNA of the CDR3 is TGTGCCAGCAGAACTGTTACGGAAAGCACTGAAGCTTTCTTT. This codes for CASRTVTESTEAFF.

The chain links TRBV19 to TRBJ1-2, with a possible D match to TRBD1 (5 bases). This CDR3 region has 16 residues. Trimming took 1 base from V and 4 from J, leaving 16 bases between them. Germline CDR1 is LNHDA and CDR2 is SQIVND (reference sequence). The chain's CDR3 is CASSIGRGTSSYGYTF. CDR3 in DNA: TGTGCCAGTAGTATAGGAAGAGGGACCTCGTCCTATGGCTACACCTTC. Together with reference TRBV19 and TRBJ1-2, the CDR3 gives the full variable domain: DGGITQSPKYLFRKEGQNVTLSCEQNLNHDAMYWYRQDPGQGLRLIYYSQIVNDFQKGDIAEGYSVSREKKESFPLTVTSAQKNPTAFYLCASSIGRGTSSYGYTFGSGTRLTVV.

This clone showed up just once. The gene calls are TRBV5-1 and TRBJ2-2; D not certain. The CDR3 spans 14 residues. Deletions cut 0 bases from V and 4 bases from J, with 7 bases between. Germline V gene lookup returns CDR1 SGHRS and CDR2 YFSETQ. The CDR3 is CASSLGQFTGELFF. CDR3 nucleotides: TGCGCCAGCAGCTTGGGGCAGTTCACCGGGGAGCTGTTTTTT.

This clone turned up a few times. The V call is TRBV28, the J call TRBJ1-1, with D tentatively TRBD1 (5 bases). Trimming shortened V by 10 bases and J by 2 bases, and 8 bases separated the two germline ends. Germline V lookup: CDR1 MDHEN, CDR2 SYDVKM. The CDR3 covers 11 residues. CDR3 in DNA: TGTGCCACCGGACATAACACTGAAGCTTTCTTT. This translates into CATGHNTEAFF.

This clone was picked up a small number of times. The CDR3 here is CASSVSGRLDEAFF. CDR3 bases: TGTGCCAGCAGCGTATCGGGCAGATTGGATGAAGCTTTCTTT. This chain connects TRBV9 to TRBJ1-1; no clear D gene. From germline, CDR1 is SGDLS and CDR2 YYNGEE. CDR3 length: 14 amino acids. V was pared by 1 base and J by 7 bases, with 14 bases between.

This clone has only a few counts. The gene calls are TRBV14 and TRBJ2-5; 14 bases line up with TRBD2. This CDR3 contains 17 residues. Germline CDR1 is SGHDN and CDR2 is FVKESK. V trimming: 4 bases; J trimming: 0 bases; junction bases outside the gene matches: 4. For the CDR3, the DNA is TGTGCCAGCAGCCTCGGGACTAGCGGGAGATACCAAGAGACCCAGTACTTC. Translation: CASSLGTSGRYQETQYF.

The chain links TRBV4-3 to TRBJ2-5, with 10 positions matching TRBD2. J lost 5 bases, V lost 1 base, and 10 bases had no gene match. CDR3 length: 17 residues. Germline CDR1 is LGHNA and CDR2 is YSLEER. The CDR3: CASSQGASSGGTETQYF. In DNA, the CDR3 is TGCGCCAGCAGCCAAGGGGCCTCTAGCGGGGGAACGGAGACCCAGTACTTC.

The gene calls are TRBV6-5 and TRBJ1-1; D call uncertain. There are 14 residues in the CDR3. Trimming took off 7 bases at V and 1 base at J, with 13 bases between the two ends. Per germline, CDR1 MNHEY and CDR2 SVGAGI. The CDR3 DNA is TGTGCCAGCACTAAAGGGCATCCGAACACTGAAGCTTTCTTT. It is translated as CASTKGHPNTEAFF.

This chain uses TRBV19 with TRBJ1-2, with D hard to call. CDR3 length: 10 residues. CDR1 is LNHDA, CDR2 SQIVND, per germline (reference sequence). Trimming shortened V by 9 bases and J by 8 bases, and 10 bases separated the two germline ends. The CDR3 DNA sequence: TGTGCCAGCCGCGTCTGGGGCTACACCTTC. Its translation: CASRVWGYTF.

The chain has TRBV10-2 and TRBJ2-3, with 11 bases that match TRBD2. V lost 4 bases to trimming and J lost 6 bases; unmatched junction nucleotides: 9. From germline, CDR1 is WSHSY and CDR2 SAAADI. This CDR3 has 16 residues. This chain's CDR3 is CASSGPSGGPSDTQYF. In nucleotides, the CDR3 is TGCGCCAGCAGTGGTCCTAGCGGGGGGCCATCGGATACGCAGTATTTT.

J is TRBJ2-7 and V is TRBV14, with TRBD2 as a possible D gene (7 bases). Per the germline V gene, CDR1 is SGHDN and CDR2 is FVKESK. V was clipped by 4 bases and J by 3 bases, with 19 bases between them. CDR3 size: 16 residues. The DNA of the CDR3 is TGTGCCAGCAGCCCGCGGGGGCCACGGGAGAACTACGAGCAGTACTTC. Its translation is CASSPRGPRENYEQYF.

The V call is TRBV4-1, the J call TRBJ1-3, with D hard to call. V shed 1 base and J shed 0 bases, with 7 bases lying between them. Germline CDR1 is MGHRA and CDR2 is YSYEKL. The CDR3 is 15 amino acids. CDR3 sequence reads: CASSQVFVSGNTIYF. DNA of the CDR3: TGCGCCAGCAGCCAAGTTTTTGTCTCTGGAAACACCATATATTTT.

The V gene is TRBV6-5, the J gene TRBJ2-1; tentatively, D is TRBD2 (6 bases). The CDR3 is 14 residues long. Germline CDR1 MNHEY, CDR2 SVGAGI. Trimming shortened V by 0 bases and J by 7 bases, and 10 bases separated the two germline ends. CDR3 in DNA: TGTGCCAGCAGTTACTCGACGGGACTTAATGAGCAGTTCTTC. Its translation: CASSYSTGLNEQFF.

This rearrangement joins TRBV7-9 to TRBJ1-1; unclear D gene. The CDR3 length is 12 residues. Germline CDR1 SEHNR, CDR2 FQNEAQ (reference sequence). Trimming took off 5 bases at V and 8 bases at J, with 12 bases between the two ends. The CDR3 DNA follows: TGTGCCAGCAGCCGACAAGTATCCGAAGCTTTCTTT. It specifies CASSRQVSEAFF.